This is a list of T cell receptor beta chains from one sample in a study of OX40 agonist ivuxolimab in advanced cancers. Data came from immunoSEQ multiplex PCR; TCRdb stores just in-frame clones and leaves some out. This sample has about 64,000 clones, with 88% found just once. This specimen was CD4+ or CD8+ T cells sorted from blood, taken in a trial of the OX40 agonist ivuxolimab. Source of these receptors: an adult with an advanced solid tumor such as melanoma, head and neck, liver or kidney cancer. CDR3s include the opening cysteine and the closing phenylalanine or tryptophan. Fields, in order: clone size, V gene, D gene, J gene, CDR3 DNA, CDR3 protein. A D gene is named only where the DNA matches it firmly. The size field is filled for only some rows; it gives once, few, many or a size class.

-,TRBV30,TRBD1,TRBJ1-4,TGTGCCTGGAGGGGGGACAGCGATAATGAAAAACTGTTTTTT,CAWRGDSDNEKLFF
-,TRBV11-3,-,TRBJ2-7,TGTGCCAGCAGCTTAGGAGCAGCAACCTACGAGCAGTACTTC,CASSLGAATYEQYF
once,TRBV30,TRBD2,TRBJ2-1,TGTGCCTGGACCTATACTAGCGGGCCTTACAATGAGCAGTTCTTC,CAWTYTSGPYNEQFF
-,TRBV5-1,-,TRBJ1-3,TGCGCCAGCAGGGCGGGTTCGGCTGGAAACACCATATATTTT,CASRAGSAGNTIYF
-,TRBV6-1,-,TRBJ1-5,TGTGCCAGCAGTTTCATCGGTCAGCCCCAGCATTTT,CASSFIGQPQHF
-,TRBV5-4,-,TRBJ2-5,TGTGCCAGCAGCTCCGTCCGCCAAGAGACCCAGTACTTC,CASSSVRQETQYF
-,TRBV5-1,TRBD1,TRBJ2-3,TGCGCCAGCAGCGTCCCATCGGGGACAGGGAGCACAGATACGCAGTATTTT,CASSVPSGTGSTDTQYF
-,TRBV5-1,-,TRBJ1-1,TGCGCCAGCAGCTTCACAGGGAACACTGAAGCTTTCTTT,CASSFTGNTEAFF
-,TRBV19,-,TRBJ1-2,TGTGCCAGTAGTCCCCTCGGGGGGGACTATGGCTACACCTTC,CASSPLGGDYGYTF
-,TRBV5-6,-,TRBJ2-1,TGTGCCAGCAGATGGGGTCAACACAATGAGCAGTTCTTC,CASRWGQHNEQFF
-,TRBV28,-,TRBJ1-3,TGTGCCAGCAGTTTATCTCGATCTGGAAACACCATATATTTT,CASSLSRSGNTIYF
-,TRBV2,TRBD1,TRBJ1-3,TGTGCCAGCAGACGGACAGGGCCCTCTGGAAACACCATATATTTT,CASRRTGPSGNTIYF
-,TRBV4-1,TRBD1,TRBJ2-1,TGCGCCAGCAGCCTCGGACAGGGTTTATACAATGAGCAGTTCTTC,CASSLGQGLYNEQFF
-,TRBV15,-,TRBJ2-1,TGTGCCACCAGGGACATCGGGGCTGGTGAGCAGTTCTTC,CATRDIGAGEQFF
once,TRBV30,TRBD2,TRBJ2-3,TGTGCCTGGAGCATTACTAGCGGATTAACAGATACGCAGTATTTT,CAWSITSGLTDTQYF
few,TRBV4-2,-,TRBJ1-5,TGTGCCAGCAGCCAAGGAGGACAGCCCCAGCATTTT,CASSQGGQPQHF